This entry describes one TCR beta chain. This clone was found a few times. No antigen is known for it. Base qualities are not at hand, and no much larger clone is one base apart. The CDR3 regions of human TCRbeta chains were subjected to immunosequencing. The authors processed their data as follows. Repertoire TCRs were checked for matches against a reference library of SARS-CoV-2-specific TCRs that had been generated using the MIRA antigen-specificity platform. Breadth was defined as the fraction of unique TCRs that were SARS-CoV-2-associated, and depth was defined as the fraction of total T cells that were SARS-CoV-2-associated. Using the MIRA data, each spike-specific TCR was mapped to the spike region that the TCR reacts to and placed in a CD4 or CD8 class. Log10-transformed breadth and depth values were compared by one-way ANOVA with Sidak's multiple comparisons tests. This is the immuneACCESS table as TCRdb keeps it, with only in-frame sequences that have V and J called. A part of the clones is gone; compared with another copy, unresolved V genes explain less than half, and the rest is unexplained. D and trimming come from the DNA, and the V and J calls and clone size come from that table. This sample has 120,000 or so clones in its table, and 90% of those were observed once. The ten most abundant clones make up roughly 4.4% of the sample.

This record belongs to a study of T cell responses to AZD1222 COVID-19 vaccine (TCRdb year 2021). With respect to the entire study: A total of about 230 trial participants underwent TCR sequencing, of whom 207 received two doses of AZD1222 and about 26 received two doses of the MenACWY control vaccine. Enrollment into the trials was organized by age into subgroups of 18-55, 56-69 and 70-plus years, and those subgroups contained about 160, 30 and 59 TCR-sequenced participants, respectively.

What the research found in general, with its limitations: Epitopes outside the regions mutated in the B.1.351 and B.1.1.7 variants were reportedly recognized by nearly half of the unique spike-specific TCRs. The vaccine-associated CD4 TCRs covered the entire spike protein, and the dominant responses fell in regions 160-218 and 743-854. Only six AZD1222 recipients were SARS-CoV-2 seropositive at baseline, limiting conclusions about previously exposed vaccinees. Because no day 14 peak-response samples were available, repertoires were characterized only after the peak T cell response. Participants were mostly white British, with more females than males. The authors suggested clonal diversity may have been underestimated. The 56-69-year group was small, and its depth increase did not reach significance, likely because of low power. After two AZD1222 doses, both the breadth and the depth of spike-specific TCRs were significantly higher than at day 0 and than in MenACWY recipients.

From the cysteine through the valine, the CDR3 covers 12 amino acids. The kept DNA is CDR3 alone, 36 bases in frame from the first base. The CDR1 and CDR2 encoded by the germline V gene (reference sequence) are LGHDT and YNNKEL. V and J are truncated by 1 base and 6 bases respectively, leaving an intervening sequence of 7 bases. The time point label, as the study defines it: baseline before first vaccination. In the paper's terms, the treatment or condition label means: meningococcal conjugate vaccine given as trial control. The vaccinee samples were drawn from two UK trials, COV001 and COV002, one of which was a single-blind randomized controlled phase 2/3 trial testing AZD1222 (ChAdOx1 nCoV-19) in healthy adults. For TCRbeta chain sequencing, PBMC samples were collected from trial participants at day 0 and at day 28 after the second dose.

This clonotype originated in an adult in good health. Specimen: peripheral blood, collected on day 0 of MenACWY control vaccination. In this chain, TRBV3-1 (or the pseudogene TRBV3-2) is recombined with TRBJ2-7, with an unclear D gene assignment. The CDR3 corresponds to CASSQAGLEQYV. The nucleotides read TGTGCCAGCAGCCAAGCTGGGCTCGAGCAGTACGTC.